The rows below give T cell receptor beta chains drawn from one sample of a study of cytomegalovirus exposure and HLA in healthy donors. TCRdb keeps only in-frame clones here, not all; method: immunoSEQ multiplex PCR. In the table there are 95,000 to 150,000 clones, 72% of which are singletons. The sample consisted of PBMCs. The receptor source for this set is a man in his thirties or forties in good health and CMV-seronegative. CDR3s include the opening cysteine and the closing phenylalanine or tryptophan. A D gene is named only where the DNA matches it firmly. Clone size is given for some rows only: seen once, a few or many times, or a class if the clone is expanded.

v_call	j_call	clone_size	d_call	cdr3_aa	cdr3_nt
TRBV11-2	TRBJ2-7	few	.	CASSRDGQMDEQYF	TGTGCCAGCAGTCGCGATGGGCAGATGGACGAGCAGTACTTC
TRBV11-2	TRBJ1-4	.	.	CASSLAVQGEKLFF	TGTGCCAGCAGCTTAGCGGTCCAGGGAGAAAAACTGTTTTTT
TRBV4-3	TRBJ1-2	few	TRBD1	CASSQKDRDYGYTF	TGCGCCAGCAGCCAAAAAGACAGGGACTATGGCTACACCTTC
TRBV5-4	TRBJ2-7	once	TRBD2	CASSRTSGDPYEQYF	TGTGCCAGCAGCCGGACTAGCGGGGACCCCTACGAGCAGTACTTC
TRBV5-6	TRBJ2-7	.	.	CASRYRGNYEQYF	TGTGCCAGCAGATACCGGGGAAACTACGAGCAGTACTTC
TRBV4-1	TRBJ1-1	.	.	CASSPPSRGAEAFF	TGCGCCAGCAGCCCACCCTCGCGAGGAGCTGAAGCTTTCTTT
TRBV2	TRBJ2-3	.	TRBD2	CASTRPGLAGEDTQYF	TGTGCCAGCACCCGGCCGGGACTAGCGGGGGAAGATACGCAGTATTTT
TRBV5-3	TRBJ2-5	.	TRBD2	CARSLAGAGNQETQYF	TGTGCCAGAAGCCTAGCGGGGGCTGGCAACCAAGAGACCCAGTACTTC
TRBV7-6	TRBJ2-1	.	TRBD2	CASSLVDFYQSGVYNEQFF	TGTGCCAGCAGCTTAGTCGACTTTTACCAGAGCGGGGTCTACAATGAGCAGTTCTTC
TRBV28	TRBJ2-5	.	.	CASGLGGETQYF	TGTGCCAGCGGCCTAGGAGGAGAGACCCAGTACTTC
TRBV28	TRBJ2-2	.	.	CASTYSELNTGELFF	TGTGCCAGCACCTACAGTGAATTGAACACCGGGGAGCTGTTTTTT
TRBV19	TRBJ1-2	.	.	CASSIRTPNYGYTF	TGTGCCAGTAGTATAAGGACACCTAACTATGGCTACACCTTC
TRBV11-2	TRBJ2-1	.	TRBD1	CASSTTGTGLNEQFF	TGTGCCAGCAGCACGACCGGGACAGGCCTCAATGAGCAGTTCTTC
TRBV29-1	TRBJ2-1	.	.	CSPKATETNEQFF	TGCAGCCCGAAAGCTACAGAAACCAATGAGCAGTTCTTC
TRBV7-3	TRBJ2-1	.	.	CASSLDGSSYNEQFF	TGTGCCAGCAGCTTGGACGGGAGCTCCTACAATGAGCAGTTCTTC
TRBV19	TRBJ2-7	.	TRBD1	CASSILDRGSEQYF	TGTGCCAGTAGTATACTCGACAGGGGGAGCGAGCAGTACTTC
TRBV7-9	TRBJ1-2	.	.	CASSSNRANYGYTF	TGTGCCAGCAGCTCCAACAGAGCTAACTATGGCTACACCTTC
TRBV5-1	TRBJ2-2	.	TRBD1	CASSRTAGGVGELFF	TGCGCCAGCAGCCGGACGGCAGGGGGAGTCGGGGAGCTGTTTTTT
TRBV7-9	TRBJ2-7	few	TRBD2	CSSSRKGTSGGPDFYEQYF	TGTTCCAGCAGCCGAAAGGGGACTAGCGGGGGGCCGGACTTTTACGAGCAGTACTTC
TRBV13	TRBJ2-7	.	TRBD2	CASSQTRTSGGGFIEQYF	TGTGCCAGCAGTCAAACCCGGACTAGCGGGGGGGGTTTTATCGAGCAGTACTTC
TRBV5-4	TRBJ2-1	.	.	CASSLFQVFSDEQFF	TGTGCCAGCAGCTTGTTCCAGGTTTTCTCGGATGAGCAGTTCTTC
TRBV7-2	TRBJ1-5	few	.	CASSLAVGQHYQPQHF	TGTGCCAGCAGCTTAGCGGTCGGACAGCACTATCAGCCCCAGCATTTT
TRBV5-1	TRBJ2-5	.	TRBD1	CASSLGTGKETQYF	TGCGCCAGCAGCTTGGGGACAGGGAAAGAGACCCAGTACTTC